The 2 T cell receptor beta chains below come from one sample, sequenced in a study of molecular identifiers for immune sequencing clone quantification. TCRdb called the PCR reads again in MiXCR, with one record for every CDR3 protein. The sample contains tens of thousands of distinct CDR3 sequences, around 18% of which appear only once. The sequencing sample was made of naive CD8+ T cells from blood, with Jurkat cell RNA spiked in. Subset noted: FACS-sorted CD8+CD4-CCR7+CD45RA+ naive T cells. Every receptor here comes from a human donor in good health. Some libraries in this study had Jurkat cell RNA spiked in.

This clonotype was recorded at least ten times. This chain uses TRBV7-2 with TRBJ2-7; D unresolved. CDR3 length: 11 amino acids. Germline assignment: CDR1 SGHTA and CDR2 FQGNSA. The ends were cut back, 5 bases at V and 2 bases at J, with 4 bases in the middle. CDR3 region: CASSATYEQYF. The CDR3 nucleotides read TGTGCCAGCAGCGCCACCTACGAGCAGTACTTC. The variable domain in full, completed from reference TRBV7-2 and TRBJ2-7, reads GAGVSQSPSNKVTEKGKDVELRCDPISGHTALYWYRQSLGQGLEFLIYFQGNSAPDKSGLPSDRFSAERTGGSVSTLTIQRTQQEDSAVYLCASSATYEQYFGPGTRLTVT.

This clonotype has only one observation. A read error is possible here, since a much larger clone lies one base away. V gene TRBV4-3 combines with J gene TRBJ2-1, with unresolved D. CDR1 and CDR2 from the germline V gene are LGHNA and YSLEER. The CDR3 loop spans 13 amino acids. The CDR3 DNA reads TGCGCCAGCAGCCAAGGAAGACTTAATGAGCGGTTCTTC. Its protein is CASSQGRLNERFF.